A single sample is the source of the 21 T cell receptor beta chains below, sequenced in a study of blood T cells in healthy people across ages. It was with a sample-barcoded 5' primer and a J-beta primer mix that a second PCR of about 6 to 12 cycles was run. TCRdb called the 5' RACE reads again in MiXCR, with one record for every CDR3 protein. Among fewer than 800,000 distinct CDR3 sequences listed, just under 25% were seen once. These data also featured in a second study, about T cells of mothers and their children.

Source material: blood. These receptors were obtained from a boy aged 10-17 years in good health.

The chain combines TRBV15 with TRBJ1-4; 8 bases line up with TRBD1. The germline CDR1 and CDR2 sequences are LNHNV and YYDKDF (reference sequence). The CDR3 has 17 residues. The V and J ends lost 3 bases and 6 bases, in that order; junction bases with no gene match: 12. The CDR3 loop is CATSSSTGGTGDEKLFF. DNA for the CDR3: TGTGCCACCAGCAGTTCCACTGGCGGGACAGGAGATGAAAAACTGTTTTTT.

The chain links TRBV9 to TRBJ2-6; D is perhaps TRBD1 (6 bases). V lost 3 bases, J lost 0 bases, and 13 bases lay in between. CDR3 size: 17 residues. The germline gives CDR1 SGDLS, CDR2 YYNGEE. CDR3: CASSEGGSVSGANVLTF. The CDR3 DNA sequence: TGTGCCAGCAGCGAAGGGGGATCGGTCTCTGGGGCCAACGTCCTGACTTTC.

On this clonotype: A much larger clone lies one base from this, so it may be a read error. The chain has TRBV4-1 and TRBJ2-5, with 11 bases lining up with TRBD2. The CDR3 spans 15 residues. Germline-derived CDR1 and CDR2 are MGHRA and YSYEKL. CDR3 sequence: CASTQIAGGVETQYF. CDR3 bases: TGCGCCAGCACCCAAATAGCGGGAGGGGTAGAGACCCAGTACTTC.

The genes are TRBV7-2 and TRBJ1-4; TRBD1 aligns across 7 bases. Germline CDR1 is SGHTA and CDR2 is FQGNSA. The CDR3 contains 15 residues. The trim removed 5 bases at V and 6 bases at J, leaving 9 bases unmatched. The CDR3, as DNA: TGTGCCAGCAGCACCGGACAGGCCCGATATGAAAAACTGTTTTTT. Protein sequence: CASSTGQARYEKLFF.

This clonotype was counted between two and nine times. V and J are TRBV9 and TRBJ2-7; D may be TRBD2 (7 bases). The CDR3 is made up of 15 amino acids. The ends were cut back, 0 bases at V and 4 bases at J, with 14 bases in the middle. Germline lookup yields CDR1 SGDLS and CDR2 YYNGEE. The CDR3 spells CASSVAGEGIYEQYF. The CDR3 DNA reads TGTGCCAGCAGCGTAGCAGGGGAGGGGATTTACGAGCAGTACTTC. The full variable domain, with the rest looked up from reference TRBV9 and TRBJ2-7, is DSGVTQTPKHLITATGQRVTLRCSPRSGDLSVYWYQQSLDQGLQFLIQYYNGEERAKGNILERFSAQQFPDLHSELNLSSLELGDSALYFCASSVAGEGIYEQYFGPGTRLTVT.

This clonotype was seen more than once but under ten times. The gene calls are TRBV7-2 and TRBJ2-3; D is unresolved. The CDR3 has 16 residues. The germline CDR1 and CDR2 sequences are SGHTA and FQGNSA. Trimming stripped 2 bases from V and 6 bases from J, with 18 bases between. CDR3 sequence reads: CASSLSPGSEADTQYF. CDR3 DNA sequence: TGTGCCAGCAGCTTAAGCCCGGGTTCCGAGGCGGATACGCAGTATTTT.

This clonotype was observed a few times. One junction end does not reproduce the germline sequence, and a read error may be involved. V gene TRBV28 combines with J gene TRBJ2-7; TRBD2 matches at 15 bases. The CDR3 is made up of 15 amino acids. CDR1 MDHEN and CDR2 SYDVKM come from the germline V gene. The CDR3 sequence: CASSLRTSGRDEQYF. CDR3 DNA: TGTGCCAGCAGTTTGCGGACTAGCGGGAGGGACGAGCAATACTTC.

J is TRBJ1-1 and V is TRBV7-9, with D uncertain. The CDR3 spans 13 residues. Germline V gene sequence: CDR1 SEHNR, CDR2 FQNEAQ (reference sequence). V was cut by 8 bases and J by 0 bases, with 10 bases left in between. The CDR3 protein is CASAASLNTEAFF. Written as DNA, the CDR3 is TGTGCCAGCGCTGCCAGCCTGAACACTGAAGCTTTCTTT.

The chain employs TRBV5-5 and TRBJ2-7; the D is unclear. The better agreement between TRBJ2-1 and the DNA end casts doubt on the J call. The CDR3 totals 13 residues. The V gene's germline CDR1 is SGHKS and CDR2 YYEKEE (reference sequence). This chain's CDR3 is CASSLGHSGEQFF. The CDR3 DNA follows: TGTGCCAGCAGCTTGGGACACTCCGGTGAGCAGTTCTTC.

The chain uses TRBV12-5 and TRBJ2-7, with D maybe TRBD2 (6 bases). Per germline, CDR1 LGHNT and CDR2 FRNRAP. This CDR3 has 15 amino acids. With 5 bases removed from V and 0 bases from J, the gap between germline ends came to 14 bases. The CDR3 nucleotides are TGTGCTAGTGGTCCCGGGGACTCGAGCTCCTACGAGCAGTACTTC. Translation gives CASGPGDSSSYEQYF.

The chain employs TRBV4-2 and TRBJ2-3; 11 nucleotides align to TRBD2. The CDR3 sequence is 17 residues long. The junction had 9 bases not matched to a gene; V was cut back by 5 bases and J by 2 bases. The V gene's germline CDR1 is LGHNA and CDR2 YNFKEQ. CDR3 sequence: CASSFGLAGINTDTQYF. Here the CDR3 DNA reads TGTGCCAGCAGCTTCGGACTAGCGGGCATTAACACAGATACGCAGTATTTT.

This clonotype has more than one count but fewer than ten. The chain has TRBV14 and TRBJ2-5; D possibly matches TRBD1 or TRBD2 (5 bases each). The CDR3 loop spans 17 amino acids. Germline V lookup: CDR1 SGHDN, CDR2 FVKESK. V shed 1 base and J shed 2 bases, with 17 bases lying between them. The DNA of the CDR3 is TGTGCCAGCAGCCAAGTTGGTACGGGGCTATTACAAGAGACCCAGTACTTC. It translates to CASSQVGTGLLQETQYF.

This chain links TRBV12-3 or TRBV12-4 with TRBJ2-7; no clear D. This CDR3 is 13 amino acids long. V lost 7 bases to trimming and J lost 3 bases, with 13 bases between them. The CDR3 is CASNVVVDYEQYF. CDR3 nucleotides: TGTGCCAGCAATGTCGTCGTGGACTACGAGCAGTACTTC.

V gene TRBV25-1 combines with J gene TRBJ2-4; no firm D call. The germline V gene encodes CDR1 MGHDK and CDR2 SYGVNS. The CDR3 loop spans 11 amino acids. V dropped 1 base and J dropped 15 bases, with 10 bases sitting between them. CDR3 in amino acids: CASSELDSLYF. CDR3 sequence (DNA): TGTGCCAGCAGTGAATTGGATAGTCTGTACTTC.

This chain links TRBV2 with TRBJ2-7; D is possibly TRBD2 (6 bases). This CDR3 has 14 amino acids. The V and J ends lost 0 bases and 6 bases respectively, with 12 bases between them. From germline, CDR1 is SNHLY and CDR2 FYNNEI. CDR3 amino acids: CASSEATGLFEQYF. The DNA for the CDR3 is TGTGCCAGCAGTGAAGCGACGGGACTTTTCGAGCAGTACTTC. Based on the CDR3 plus reference TRBV2 and TRBJ2-7, the full variable domain is EPEVTQTPSHQVTQMGQEVILRCVPISNHLYFYWYRQILGQKVEFLVSFYNNEISEKSEIFDDQFSVERPDGSNFTLKIRSTKLEDSAMYFCASSEATGLFEQYFGPGTRLTVT.

J is TRBJ2-2 and V is TRBV6-1; D remains unclear. CDR1 and CDR2 from the germline V gene are MNHNS and SASEGT. The CDR3 spans 16 residues. Trimming took 5 bases from V and 0 from J, leaving 13 bases between them. The CDR3 spells CASSPRPTANTGELFF. The CDR3 region has the DNA TGTGCCAGCAGTCCCCGACCCACAGCGAACACCGGGGAGCTGTTTTTT.

This clonotype turned up a few times. The V gene is TRBV12-3 or TRBV12-4, the J gene TRBJ1-3, with D unresolved. The CDR3 extends over 13 amino acids. Trimming took off 4 bases at V and 1 base at J, with 5 bases between the two ends. CDR3 in amino acids: CASSYFSGNTIYF. In DNA form, the CDR3 reads TGTGCCAGCAGTTATTTTTCTGGAAACACCATATATTTT.

This clonotype was seen a few times. This chain uses TRBV25-1 with TRBJ1-5; TRBD1 might be the D (5 bases). In germline, CDR1 is MGHDK, CDR2 SYGVNS. V dropped 9 bases and J dropped 7 bases, with 13 bases sitting between them. This CDR3 is 12 amino acids long. In nucleotides, the CDR3 is TGTGCCAGTCGGCAGGGCTGGCAGCCCCAGCATTTT. It encodes CASRQGWQPQHF.

This clonotype was seen more than once but under ten times. The CDR3 DNA reads TGTGCCAGCAGTCCACGTATCCCACAAGAGACCCAGTACTTC. Translating it yields CASSPRIPQETQYF. The chain combines TRBV12-3 or TRBV12-4 with TRBJ2-5; D gene ambiguous. The CDR3 length is 14 residues. V was shortened by 5 bases and J by 2 bases, with 12 bases between the two germline ends.

This chain connects TRBV6-5 to TRBJ1-3; D ambiguous. V shed 0 bases and J shed 2 bases, with 5 bases lying between them. This CDR3 contains 14 residues. Germline loops: CDR1 MNHEY, CDR2 SVGAGI. The DNA for the CDR3 is TGTGCCAGCAGTTACTCGGAGACTGGAAACACCATATATTTT. Its translation is CASSYSETGNTIYF.

V gene TRBV6-5 combines with J gene TRBJ2-2; tentative D call: TRBD1 (7 bases). The germline V and J ends were trimmed by 2 bases and 6 bases, with 19 bases remaining between them. This CDR3 has 17 amino acids. Germline CDR1 and CDR2: MNHEY and SVGAGI. Here the CDR3 reads CASSYTRQGGLAGELFF. CDR3 DNA: TGTGCCAGCAGTTACACCAGGCAGGGGGGCCTCGCCGGGGAGCTGTTTTTT.